The T cell receptor (beta chain) under discussion was sequenced for a study of blood T cells in healthy people across ages. This CDR3 contains 14 residues. Next came a second PCR, run for about 7 to 12 cycles, which used a sample-barcoded 5' primer along with a J-beta primer mix. Each of the cDNA molecules was tagged by a template-switch adaptor with 12 random nucleotides. TCRdb independently ran MiXCR on the 5' RACE reads; one entry per CDR3 protein. The sample comprises over 950,000 distinct CDR3 sequences, roughly 51% of which are singletons, and around 21% rests with the top ten. This clonotype was seen ten or more times. What it recognizes is unknown. The junction departs from the called germline gene at one end, perhaps through a read error. Regarding the study as a whole: Both naive CD4+ cell counts and diversity were greater in long-lived donors than in aged donors.

This clonotype originated in a woman aged 55 to 70 in good health. The sequencing input was blood. The chain has TRBV12-3 or TRBV12-4 and TRBJ2-4, with TRBD2 matching over 7 bases. DNA of the CDR3: TGTGCCAGCAGGTTAGCGGGAGCCAAAAACATTCAGTACTTC. It translates to CASRLAGAKNIQYF.